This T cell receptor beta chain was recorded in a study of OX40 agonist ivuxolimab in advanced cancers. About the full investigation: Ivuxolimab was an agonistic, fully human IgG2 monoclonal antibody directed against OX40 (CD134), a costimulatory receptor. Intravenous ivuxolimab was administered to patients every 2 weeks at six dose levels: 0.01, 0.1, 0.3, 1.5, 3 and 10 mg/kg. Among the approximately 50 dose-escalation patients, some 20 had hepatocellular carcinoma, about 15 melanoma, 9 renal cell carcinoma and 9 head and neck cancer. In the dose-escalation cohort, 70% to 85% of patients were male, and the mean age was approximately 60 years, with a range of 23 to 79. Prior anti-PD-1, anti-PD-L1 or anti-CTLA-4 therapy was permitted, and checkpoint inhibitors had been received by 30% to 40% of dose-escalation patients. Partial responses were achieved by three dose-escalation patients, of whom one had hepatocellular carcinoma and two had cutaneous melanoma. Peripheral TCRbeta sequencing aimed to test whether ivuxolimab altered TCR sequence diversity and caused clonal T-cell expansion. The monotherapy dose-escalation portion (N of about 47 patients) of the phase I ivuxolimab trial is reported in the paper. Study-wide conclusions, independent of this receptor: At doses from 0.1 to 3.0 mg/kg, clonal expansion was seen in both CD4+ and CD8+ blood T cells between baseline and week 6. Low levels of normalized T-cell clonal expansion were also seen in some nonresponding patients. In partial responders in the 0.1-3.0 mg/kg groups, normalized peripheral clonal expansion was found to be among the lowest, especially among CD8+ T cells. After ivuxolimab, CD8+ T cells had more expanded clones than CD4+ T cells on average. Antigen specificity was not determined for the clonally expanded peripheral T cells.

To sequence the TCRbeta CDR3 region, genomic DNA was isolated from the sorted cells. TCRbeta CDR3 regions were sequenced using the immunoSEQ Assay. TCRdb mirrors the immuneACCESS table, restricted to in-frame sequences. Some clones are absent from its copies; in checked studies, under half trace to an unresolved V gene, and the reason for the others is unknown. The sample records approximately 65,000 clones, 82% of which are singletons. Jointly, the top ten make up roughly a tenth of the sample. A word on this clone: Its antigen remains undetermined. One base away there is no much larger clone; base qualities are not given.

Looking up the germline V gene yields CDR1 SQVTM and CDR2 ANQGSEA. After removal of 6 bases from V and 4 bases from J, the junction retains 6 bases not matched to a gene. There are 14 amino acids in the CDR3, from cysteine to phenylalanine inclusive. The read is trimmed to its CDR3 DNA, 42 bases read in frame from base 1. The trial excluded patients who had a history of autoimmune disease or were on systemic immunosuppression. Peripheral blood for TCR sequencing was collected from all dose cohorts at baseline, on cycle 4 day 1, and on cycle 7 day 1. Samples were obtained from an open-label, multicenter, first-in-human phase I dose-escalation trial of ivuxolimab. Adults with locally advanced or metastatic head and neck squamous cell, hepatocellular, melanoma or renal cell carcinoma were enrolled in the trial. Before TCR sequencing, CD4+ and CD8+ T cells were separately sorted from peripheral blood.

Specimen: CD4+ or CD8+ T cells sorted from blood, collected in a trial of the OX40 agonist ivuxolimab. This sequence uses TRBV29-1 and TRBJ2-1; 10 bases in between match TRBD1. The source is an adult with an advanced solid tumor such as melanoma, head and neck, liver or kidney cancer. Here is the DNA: TGCAGCGTCCGACAGGGGGCATCGTACAATGAGCAGTTCTTC. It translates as CSVRQGASYNEQFF.